This TCR beta chain stems from a study of blood T cell repertoires in COVID-19. Study-level information: Whether acute or convalescent, the COVID-19 samples came from the United States, Italy and Spain. The analysed material was cDNA or gDNA that came from T cells, B-cell-depleted T cells, or PBMCs.

Original analysis: Reference gene primer amplification yielded estimated nucleated cell counts. The repertoire was sequenced with immunoSEQ multiplex PCR; TCRdb's copy has only in-frame clones and lacks some. The D gene and trimming were derived from the DNA, and the V and J assignments and clone size from that table. The sample carries over 45,000 clones, 82% recorded once. The sequenced material came from peripheral blood. The TCR comes from a man aged 40-49 years with acute or convalescent COVID-19.

DNA for the CDR3: TGTGCCAGTAGTAGGGGGGGGTTTGGCCAAGAGACCCAGTACTTC. It encodes CASSRGGFGQETQYF. The chain has TRBV19 and TRBJ2-5, with TRBD2 matching 7 bases. V shed 4 bases, J shed 1 base, and the junction held 6 bases outside the gene matches. Germline V gene sequence: CDR1 LNHDA, CDR2 SQIVND (reference sequence). The CDR3 is 15 amino acids.